The 30 T cell receptor beta chains presented below share a single source sample, sequenced in a study of T cell responses to AZD1222 COVID-19 vaccine. Assay: immunoSEQ multiplex PCR; the TCRdb copy retains only in-frame clones and omits some. The sample consists of some 150,000 clones, nearly 95% of them appearing once. This sample comprised peripheral blood, obtained 28 days after the second AZD1222 dose. These receptors all come from an adult who received the AZD1222 COVID-19 vaccine.

CDR3 loop: CASSVATGLSSGNTIYF. CDR3 nucleotides: TGTGCCAGCAGCGTAGCTACAGGACTGAGCTCTGGAAACACCATATATTTT. This chain joins TRBV9 and TRBJ1-3; D might be TRBD1 (5 bases). CDR3 length: 17 amino acids. Trimming cost V 0 bases and J 0 bases, with 13 bases left between them. In germline, CDR1 is SGDLS, CDR2 YYNGEE.

This chain connects TRBV30 to TRBJ2-2, with D possibly being TRBD2 (6 bases). V was shortened by 7 bases and J by 2 bases, with 17 bases between the two germline ends. This CDR3 has 15 amino acids. Germline CDR1 and CDR2: GTSNPN and SVGIG (reference sequence). DNA for the CDR3: TGTGCCTACGCCGGGACTCTATTTAACACCGGGGAGCTGTTTTTT. Its protein is CAYAGTLFNTGELFF.

The V call is TRBV28, the J call TRBJ1-3; unclear D gene. Germline V CDR1 and CDR2: MDHEN, SYDVKM. The CDR3 totals 13 residues. With 5 bases removed from V and 1 base from J, the gap between germline ends came to 6 bases. CDR3 sequence reads: CASSPGSGNTIYF. The CDR3 DNA sequence: TGTGCCAGCAGTCCGGGATCTGGAAACACCATATATTTT.

V and J are TRBV7-9 and TRBJ2-7; 7 bases are shared with TRBD1. Germline-derived CDR1 and CDR2 are SEHNR and FQNEAQ (reference sequence). This CDR3 is built from 13 residues. Germline trimming cut 2 bases from V and 4 bases from J; bases unmatched to any gene: 2. Here the CDR3 DNA reads TGTGCCAGCAGCTTACAGGGACAGTACGAGCAGTACTTC. Protein: CASSLQGQYEQYF.

This chain connects TRBV29-1 to TRBJ2-1; no firm D call. The CDR3 has 11 amino acids. The V gene's germline CDR1 is SQVTM and CDR2 ANQGSEA. V was trimmed by 4 bases and J by 3 bases, leaving 4 bases between them. The CDR3 DNA reads as TGCAGCGTTGCGGACTACAATGAGCAGTTCTTC. Translated: CSVADYNEQFF.

This rearrangement joins TRBV5-6 to TRBJ2-1; D possibly matches TRBD1 or TRBD2 (5 bases each). Trimming pared 6 bases from V and 9 bases from J, leaving 13 bases between. CDR3 size: 12 residues. The germline V gene encodes CDR1 SGHDT and CDR2 YYEEEE. The CDR3 sequence is CASTLWDREQFF. The CDR3, as DNA: TGTGCCAGCACTCTCTGGGACCGTGAGCAGTTCTTC. Using reference TRBV5-6 and TRBJ2-1 for the parts outside the CDR3, the full variable domain is DAGVTQSPTHLIKTRGQQVTLRCSPKSGHDTVSWYQQALGQGPQFIFQYYEEEERQRGNFPDRFSGHQFPNYSSELNVNALLLGDSALYLCASTLWDREQFFGPGTRLTVL.

This clone is a singleton in its sample. This chain connects TRBV28 to TRBJ2-7, with D maybe TRBD1 (6 bases). This CDR3 spans 13 amino acids. The ends were cut back, 7 bases at V and 3 bases at J, with 13 bases in the middle. Germline V gene lookup returns CDR1 MDHEN and CDR2 SYDVKM. CDR3 sequence: CASTPGHYYEQYF. The CDR3 bases are TGTGCCAGCACTCCGGGACATTACTACGAGCAGTACTTC.

The chain recombines TRBV28 with TRBJ1-2; 7 nucleotides align to TRBD1. The germline gives CDR1 MDHEN, CDR2 SYDVKM. The J segment lost 4 bases and the V segment lost 7 bases, leaving 12 bases of the junction unmatched. The CDR3 is 15 amino acids. CDR3 sequence (DNA): TGTGCCAGCAATCTCGGCAGGGGGAGGGGCTATGGCTACACCTTC. As protein: CASNLGRGRGYGYTF.

This rearrangement joins TRBV7-2 to TRBJ1-1, with a possible D match to TRBD1 (6 bases). Germline CDR1 and CDR2: SGHTA and FQGNSA. This CDR3 has 14 residues. V was cut by 5 bases and J by 0 bases, with 10 bases left in between. In DNA form, the CDR3 reads TGTGCCAGCAGCGGGGACACTATGAACACTGAAGCTTTCTTT. This sequence encodes CASSGDTMNTEAFF.

The chain joins TRBV7-9 to TRBJ1-1, with unresolved D. Trimming shortened V by 4 bases and J by 6 bases, and 12 bases separated the two germline ends. The CDR3 is 13 residues long. Germline values: CDR1 SEHNR, CDR2 FQNEAQ (reference sequence). This CDR3 reads CASSWKGSAEAFF. CDR3 coding DNA: TGTGCCAGCAGCTGGAAGGGAAGCGCTGAAGCTTTCTTT. The full variable domain, completed using reference TRBV7-9 and TRBJ1-1, is DTGVSQNPRHKITKRGQNVTFRCDPISEHNRLYWYRQTLGQGPEFLTYFQNEAQLEKSRLLSDRFSAERPKGSFSTLEIQRTEQGDSAMYLCASSWKGSAEAFFGQGTRLTVV.

The chain has TRBV2 and TRBJ1-2; D is uncertain. Deletions cut 1 base from V and 8 bases from J, with 11 bases between. CDR3 length: 13 residues. Germline V gene data show CDR1 as SNHLY and CDR2 as FYNNEI. The CDR3 spells CASSEDAGRGYTF. The CDR3 nucleotides read TGTGCCAGCAGTGAAGATGCCGGGAGGGGCTACACCTTC.

This chain joins TRBV11-2 and TRBJ2-7, with 10 nucleotides matching TRBD2. The trim removed 5 bases at V and 0 bases at J, leaving 13 bases unmatched. There are 18 residues in the CDR3. Per germline, CDR1 SGHAT and CDR2 FQNNGV. The DNA for the CDR3 is TGTGCCAGCAGCCAAGCCCGGAGGGCTAGCGGGAGCTCCTACGAGCAGTACTTC. Amino acids: CASSQARRASGSSYEQYF.

The V call is TRBV27, the J call TRBJ1-6; 7 nucleotides line up with TRBD1. CDR3 length: 14 residues. Germline V gene lookup returns CDR1 MNHEY and CDR2 SMNVEV (reference sequence). The V and J ends lost 5 bases and 6 bases, in that order; junction bases with no gene match: 4. DNA for the CDR3: TGTGCCAGCAGTACCAGGGGGAGTAATTCACCCCTCCACTTT. As protein: CASSTRGSNSPLHF.

The chain uses TRBV7-3 and TRBJ2-3; 11 nucleotides match TRBD2. CDR3 length: 15 amino acids. The germline CDR1 and CDR2 sequences are SGHTA and FQGTGA. J gave up 6 bases and V 1 base, and 3 bases lay outside the gene matches. The CDR3 nucleotides read TGTGCCAGCAGCTTAATAGCGGGAGGGCCGGATACGCAGTATTTT. Its protein is CASSLIAGGPDTQYF.

The V call is TRBV9, the J call TRBJ2-7; TRBD2 agrees at 8 bases. Germline V CDR1 and CDR2: SGDLS, YYNGEE. J lost 6 bases, V lost 0 bases, and 8 bases had no gene match. The length of the CDR3 is 15 residues. This CDR3 reads CASSVDLAGRGEQYF. The CDR3 DNA reads TGTGCCAGCAGCGTAGATCTAGCGGGTAGAGGCGAGCAGTACTTC.

This chain links TRBV27 with TRBJ2-7; no clear D gene. Germline CDR1 is MNHEY and CDR2 is SMNVEV (reference sequence). The CDR3 totals 13 residues. V lost 1 base and J 0 bases, leaving 4 bases between the germline ends. CDR3 in amino acids: CASSLLPSYEQYF. CDR3 coding DNA: TGTGCCAGCAGTTTATTACCCTCCTACGAGCAGTACTTC.

This chain connects TRBV28 to TRBJ1-5, with no clear D. V was shortened by 2 bases and J by 15 bases, with 14 bases between the two germline ends. The CDR3 runs to 12 residues. From germline, CDR1 is MDHEN and CDR2 SYDVKM. CDR3 loop: CASSLRAPSVHF. CDR3 coding DNA: TGTGCCAGCAGTTTAAGGGCACCCTCTGTGCATTTT.

This sequence joins TRBV24-1 and TRBJ2-7, with 7 bases lining up with TRBD2. The germline V gene has CDR1 KGHDR and CDR2 SFDVKD. The length of the CDR3 is 15 residues. V was pared by 1 base and J by 6 bases, with 8 bases of the junction left unmatched. CDR3 DNA sequence: TGTGCCACCAGTGATTTAAAGCGACTAGCAGCCGAGCAGTACTTC. Translation: CATSDLKRLAAEQYF.

The rearrangement uses TRBV3-1 (or the pseudogene TRBV3-2) and TRBJ2-7; no firm D call. In germline, CDR1 is LGHDT, CDR2 YNNKEL (reference sequence). The V and J ends lost 0 bases and 3 bases respectively, with 6 bases between them. The CDR3 is made up of 13 amino acids. CDR3 bases: TGTGCCAGCAGCCAAGATCTCGGCTACGAGCAGTACTTC. This codes for CASSQDLGYEQYF.

The genes are TRBV6-1 and TRBJ1-1; 7 bases are shared with TRBD1. V shed 2 bases, J shed 6 bases, and the junction held 9 bases outside the gene matches. Germline V gene data show CDR1 as MNHNS and CDR2 as SASEGT. The CDR3 is made up of 15 amino acids. This chain's CDR3 is CASSEPGRGRSEAFF. In DNA, the CDR3 is TGTGCCAGCAGTGAACCAGGCAGGGGGAGATCTGAAGCTTTCTTT.

The rearrangement uses TRBV27 and TRBJ2-3, with D hard to call. Per germline, CDR1 MNHEY and CDR2 SMNVEV (reference sequence). V shed 7 bases and J shed 6 bases, with 11 bases lying between them. This CDR3 region has 12 residues. CDR3: CASMGYPDTQYF. CDR3 in DNA: TGTGCCAGCATGGGGTACCCCGATACGCAGTATTTT.

This chain uses TRBV6-5 with TRBJ2-7, with D unresolved. Looked up from germline, CDR1 is MNHEY and CDR2 is SVGAGI. This CDR3 is 14 amino acids long. The V and J ends lost 2 bases and 3 bases respectively, with 11 bases between them. The CDR3, as DNA: TGTGCCAGCAGTTACCTTGGGCAGGTCTACGAGCAGTACTTC. Residues: CASSYLGQVYEQYF.

CDR3 bases: TGCGCCAGCAGCTTGTTAGCGGGAGGGCCCTACGAGCAGTACTTC. It yields the protein CASSLLAGGPYEQYF. This chain joins TRBV5-1 and TRBJ2-7; 11 bases fit TRBD2. The CDR3 loop spans 15 amino acids. With V trimmed by 1 base and J by 2 bases, 2 bases remained unmatched. Germline V CDR1 and CDR2: SGHRS, YFSETQ.

The chain recombines TRBV2 with TRBJ2-7; D remains ambiguous. This CDR3 spans 16 amino acids. V lost 6 bases and J 2 bases, leaving 20 bases between the germline ends. Germline values: CDR1 SNHLY, CDR2 FYNNEI. The CDR3 DNA follows: TGTGCCAGCAGCGAACCTGACGACTGGAGCCCCTACGAGCAGTACTTC. Amino acid sequence: CASSEPDDWSPYEQYF.

This chain uses TRBV24-1 with TRBJ2-3; unclear D gene. Germline V gene sequence: CDR1 KGHDR, CDR2 SFDVKD. V lost 5 bases and J lost 0, with 14 bases in between. The CDR3 loop spans 16 amino acids. The CDR3 region is CATSVQTGQSTDTQYF. The CDR3 coding sequence is TGTGCCACCAGTGTCCAGACCGGGCAGAGCACAGATACGCAGTATTTT.

V usage is TRBV20-1 and J usage is TRBJ1-1; 12 positions match TRBD1. V was clipped by 3 bases and J by 5 bases; unmatched bases: 4. The CDR3 has 14 amino acids. Germline CDR1 and CDR2: DFQATT and SNEGSKA (reference sequence). The CDR3: CSASPGQGATEAFF. The CDR3 coding sequence is TGCAGTGCTAGTCCGGGACAGGGGGCGACTGAAGCTTTCTTT.

The rearrangement uses TRBV7-3 and TRBJ2-7; weak D call: TRBD2 (6 bases). Trimming took 4 bases from V and 5 from J, leaving 12 bases between them. This CDR3 is 13 amino acids long. The V gene's germline CDR1 is SGHTA and CDR2 FQGTGA. CDR3 nucleotide sequence: TGTGCCAGCAGCTATCCAGGAGGGAACGAGCAGTACTTC. Translation gives CASSYPGGNEQYF.

The chain recombines TRBV5-1 with TRBJ1-3; D not certain. Per the germline V gene, CDR1 is SGHRS and CDR2 is YFSETQ. The germline V and J ends were trimmed by 0 bases and 0 bases, with 4 bases remaining between them. This CDR3 is built from 14 residues. Written as DNA, the CDR3 is TGCGCCAGCAGCTTGGTCGGCTCTGGAAACACCATATATTTT. Protein sequence: CASSLVGSGNTIYF.

This clone was counted only a few times. This chain uses TRBV4-1 with TRBJ1-3; D is unclear. The V gene lost 2 bases and the J gene lost 0 bases, with 8 bases spanning the gap. The germline CDR1 and CDR2 sequences are MGHRA and YSYEKL. The CDR3 has 15 amino acids. CDR3 coding DNA: TGCGCCAGCAGCCAATTGTTCGTCTCTGGAAACACCATATATTTT. It specifies CASSQLFVSGNTIYF.

This chain links TRBV7-9 with TRBJ1-2, with 7 positions matching TRBD1. Trimming at V came to 7 bases and at J to 6 bases, leaving 26 bases not matched to a gene. The CDR3 runs 19 residues. The germline V gene encodes CDR1 SEHNR and CDR2 FQNEAQ (reference sequence). In DNA form, the CDR3 reads TGTGCCAGCACTATTCCCCCGGGACAGAGCTTGGGCGCGGTCGATGGCTACACCTTC. Its translation: CASTIPPGQSLGAVDGYTF.